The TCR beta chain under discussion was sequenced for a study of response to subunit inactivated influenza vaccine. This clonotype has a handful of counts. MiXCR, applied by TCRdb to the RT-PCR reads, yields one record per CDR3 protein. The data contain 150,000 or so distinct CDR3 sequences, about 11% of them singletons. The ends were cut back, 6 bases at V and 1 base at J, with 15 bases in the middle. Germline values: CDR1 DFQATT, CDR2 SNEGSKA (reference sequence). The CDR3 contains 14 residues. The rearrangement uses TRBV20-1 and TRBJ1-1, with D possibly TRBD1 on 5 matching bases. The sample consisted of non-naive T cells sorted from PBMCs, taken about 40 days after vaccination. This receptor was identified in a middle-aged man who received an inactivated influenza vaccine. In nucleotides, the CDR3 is TGCAGTGCCAAGTTAACGGGGGGGAACACTGAAGCTTTCTTT. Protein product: CSAKLTGGNTEAFF.